Included here is one T cell receptor beta chain sequence, with context. The sample comes from a study of radiotherapy plus CTLA-4 blockade in lung cancer. Profiled with immunoSEQ multiplex PCR; TCRdb holds only in-frame clones, not every one. The sample comprises 90,000 to 150,000 clones, about four fifths of which are singletons, and 4.5% to 5.5% rests with the top ten. The CDR3 sequence is 15 residues long. Germline CDR1 MDHEN, CDR2 SYDVKM. The V and J ends lost 2 bases and 2 bases, in that order; junction bases with no gene match: 4. The chain uses TRBV28 and TRBJ1-2; TRBD1 matches 8 bases. This receptor was obtained from a human donor with non-small cell lung cancer who had a partial response to radiotherapy plus ipilimumab. The sample consisted of peripheral blood, taken from a patient treated with radiotherapy plus ipilimumab. In DNA, the CDR3 is TGTGCCAGCAGTTTAGGACAGGGATTAAACTATGGCTACACCTTC. Residues: CASSLGQGLNYGYTF.